This is a list of T cell receptor beta chains from one sample in a study of T cell repertoires in cytomegalovirus infection. TCRdb redid the calling of the reads with MiXCR, one entry per CDR3 protein. This sample has roughly 920,000 distinct CDR3 sequences; 30% to 40% occur once, and the top ten carry 13%. These receptors have no identified antigens. Material: cultured CD8+ T cells from PBMCs, obtained from culture after CMV antigen stimulation. These receptors were taken from a human donor in good health (CMV status not recorded). Some clones in this sample may be carry-over from other donors' samples. Each CDR3 is given with its conserved first and last residue. The order of the fields is clone size, D gene, J gene, V gene, CDR3 DNA, CDR3 protein. The D gene is left open where the match is weak. Part of the rows lack a size; the others show once, few, many or a class for expanded clones.

clone size: .
D gene: .
J gene: TRBJ1-6
V gene: TRBV6-5
CDR3 DNA: TGTGCCAGCAGTGTGGATATTTATAATTCACCCCTCCACTTT
CDR3 protein: CASSVDIYNSPLHF

clone size: .
D gene: TRBD2
J gene: TRBJ2-3
V gene: TRBV20-1
CDR3 DNA: TGCAGTGCTAGAGGGGTAGCGGGGTACCCCACAGATACGCAGTATTTT
CDR3 protein: CSARGVAGYPTDTQYF

clone size: few
D gene: TRBD2
J gene: TRBJ2-1
V gene: TRBV7-6
CDR3 DNA: TGTGCCAGCAGCGTGGCGGGGGGGCGCAGAGGTTGGGTGAATGAGCAGTTCTTC
CDR3 protein: CASSVAGGRRGWVNEQFF

clone size: .
D gene: .
J gene: TRBJ2-3
V gene: TRBV7-2
CDR3 DNA: TGTGCCAGCAGCTTCGGGCGGACTAGCACAGATACGCAGTATTTT
CDR3 protein: CASSFGRTSTDTQYF

clone size: .
D gene: .
J gene: TRBJ2-3
V gene: TRBV4-1
CDR3 DNA: TGCGCCAGCAGCCTTCGTGGCGGCGCTAGCACAGATACGCAGTATTTT
CDR3 protein: CASSLRGGASTDTQYF

clone size: .
D gene: TRBD1
J gene: TRBJ1-4
V gene: TRBV19
CDR3 DNA: TGTGCCAGTAGTCTTTTTTCCTGGACAGGGGGCGACGAAAAACTGTTTTTT
CDR3 protein: CASSLFSWTGGDEKLFF

clone size: .
D gene: .
J gene: TRBJ1-3
V gene: TRBV6-5
CDR3 DNA: TGTGCCAGCAGTTACTCGACGATAGAGGGAAACACCATATATTTT
CDR3 protein: CASSYSTIEGNTIYF

clone size: .
D gene: .
J gene: TRBJ2-1
V gene: TRBV9
CDR3 DNA: TGTGCCAGCAGCGCGTCCTGGGGGTTCGACAATGAGCAGTTCTTC
CDR3 protein: CASSASWGFDNEQFF

clone size: .
D gene: TRBD1
J gene: TRBJ2-2
V gene: TRBV27
CDR3 DNA: TGTGCCAGCAAGGACAGGGGTCACACCGGGGAGCTGTTTTTT
CDR3 protein: CASKDRGHTGELFF

clone size: .
D gene: .
J gene: TRBJ2-5
V gene: TRBV12-5
CDR3 DNA: TGTGCTAGTGCCGGGGTCAGTCGCGGGACCCAGTACTTC
CDR3 protein: CASAGVSRGTQYF

clone size: .
D gene: .
J gene: TRBJ2-7
V gene: TRBV27
CDR3 DNA: TGTGCCAGCGGCCTCACAGGTTACTCCTACGAGCAGTACTTC
CDR3 protein: CASGLTGYSYEQYF

clone size: few
D gene: .
J gene: TRBJ2-7
V gene: TRBV27
CDR3 DNA: TGTGCCAGCAGTTTCCTTCTTGGGGAACTAGCACGGGAGCAGTACTTC
CDR3 protein: CASSFLLGELAREQYF

clone size: few
D gene: TRBD1
J gene: TRBJ1-4
V gene: TRBV7-9
CDR3 DNA: TGTGCCAGCAGCTGGGACAGGGAACATGAAAAACTGTTTTTT
CDR3 protein: CASSWDREHEKLFF

clone size: few
D gene: .
J gene: TRBJ2-1
V gene: TRBV28
CDR3 DNA: TGTGCCAGCAGTTTGTTTGGGGGTGGTGAGCAGTTCTTC
CDR3 protein: CASSLFGGGEQFF

clone size: .
D gene: .
J gene: TRBJ2-1
V gene: TRBV27
CDR3 DNA: TGTGCCAGCAGTCGCCCCTCCTATGAGCAGTTCTTC
CDR3 protein: CASSRPSYEQFF

clone size: .
D gene: .
J gene: TRBJ2-2
V gene: TRBV6-6
CDR3 DNA: TGTGCCAGCGCCCAGCGGGTCGGGGAGCTGTTTTTT
CDR3 protein: CASAQRVGELFF

clone size: few
D gene: .
J gene: TRBJ2-3
V gene: TRBV5-5
CDR3 DNA: TGTGCCAGCAGCTCTGGGAGAGGCTACACAGATACGCAGTATTTT
CDR3 protein: CASSSGRGYTDTQYF

clone size: .
D gene: TRBD1
J gene: TRBJ2-1
V gene: TRBV27
CDR3 DNA: TGTGCCAGCAGTACACGAGGGACAGGGGGTGAGCAGTTCTTC
CDR3 protein: CASSTRGTGGEQFF

clone size: few
D gene: .
J gene: TRBJ2-1
V gene: TRBV19
CDR3 DNA: TGTGCCAGTAGTATAAGCCACAGGACCTACAATGAGCAGTTCTTC
CDR3 protein: CASSISHRTYNEQFF

clone size: .
D gene: TRBD1
J gene: TRBJ1-6
V gene: TRBV7-2
CDR3 DNA: TGTGCCAGCAGGGGACAGGTGTATAGCTCCTATAATTCACCCTTCCACTTT
CDR3 protein: CASRGQVYSSYNSPFHF